The T cell receptor (beta chain) under discussion was sequenced for a study of CD8+CD57+ T cells in acquired aplastic anemia. Patients who underwent sequencing had shown CD8+CD57+ cell expansion by flow cytometry. The V gene's germline CDR1 is LNHNV and CDR2 YYDKDF (reference sequence). This CDR3 is built from 17 residues. With V trimmed by 0 bases and J by 9 bases, 11 bases remained unmatched. Using genomic DNA as the template, TCR beta VDJ and CDR3 profiling was carried out. One entry per CDR3 protein, called by TCRdb with MiXCR from the reads. This table has about 200,000 distinct CDR3 sequences, 50% to 70% appearing once.

Input material: sorted CD4+, CD8+, or CD8+CD57+ T cells (not recorded which) from PBMCs. J is TRBJ2-1 and V is TRBV15, with 10 bases fitting TRBD2. This TCR was recovered from a human donor with aplastic anemia. The CDR3 reads CATSRDRASGSRPEQFF. Written as DNA, the CDR3 is TGTGCCACCAGCAGAGATCGTGCTAGCGGGAGTCGGCCTGAGCAGTTCTTC.